Sequencing of this TCR beta chain was carried out in a study of blood T cell repertoires in COVID-19. Study-wide background: The United States, Italy and Spain provided the acute and convalescent COVID-19 samples. PBMCs, B-cell-depleted T cells, or T cells provided the cDNA or gDNA that made up the material.

In this sample, this clone turned up many times. Per the original data handling: For nucleated cells, counts were estimated from reference gene primer amplification. Sequenced by immunoSEQ multiplex PCR; TCRdb stores in-frame clones only, minus some. That table furnishes V, J and clone size, whereas the DNA furnished D and trimming. The top ten clones hold about a fifth of a sample with about 190,000 clones, approximately 80% of them seen once. V was clipped by 4 bases and J by 6 bases, with 7 bases between them. CDR1 MNHEY and CDR2 SVGAGI come from the germline V gene. The CDR3 extends over 12 amino acids.

The chain combines TRBV6-5 with TRBJ1-5; D is uncertain. The receptor's source is a human donor in a cohort sampled during active COVID-19. Sequenced input: peripheral blood. The CDR3 reads CASSSPGQPQHF. CDR3 bases: TGTGCCAGCAGTTCCCCAGGTCAGCCCCAGCATTTT.